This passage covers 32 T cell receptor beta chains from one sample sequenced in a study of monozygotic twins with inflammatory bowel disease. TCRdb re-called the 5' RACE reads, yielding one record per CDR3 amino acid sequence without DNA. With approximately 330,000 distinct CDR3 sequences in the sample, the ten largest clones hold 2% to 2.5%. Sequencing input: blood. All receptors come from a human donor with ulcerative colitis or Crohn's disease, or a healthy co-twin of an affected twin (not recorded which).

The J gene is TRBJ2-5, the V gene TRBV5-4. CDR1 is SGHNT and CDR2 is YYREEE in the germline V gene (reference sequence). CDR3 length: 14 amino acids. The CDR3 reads CASSFSQSQETQYF.

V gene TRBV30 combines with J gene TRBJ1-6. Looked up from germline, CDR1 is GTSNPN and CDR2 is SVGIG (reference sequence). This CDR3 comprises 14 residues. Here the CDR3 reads CAWDIVVGNSPLHF.

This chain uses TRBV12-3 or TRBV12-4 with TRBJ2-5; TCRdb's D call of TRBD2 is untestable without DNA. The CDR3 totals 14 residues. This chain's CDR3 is CASSWGLDRETQYF.

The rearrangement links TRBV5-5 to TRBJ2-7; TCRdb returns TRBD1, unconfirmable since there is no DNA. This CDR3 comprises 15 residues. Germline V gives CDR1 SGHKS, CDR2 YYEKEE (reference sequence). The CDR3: CASRSGAGSVREQYF.

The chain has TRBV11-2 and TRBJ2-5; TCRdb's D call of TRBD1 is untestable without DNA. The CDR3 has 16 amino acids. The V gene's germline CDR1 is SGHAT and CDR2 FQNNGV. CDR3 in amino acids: CASSLYPGRLQETQYF.

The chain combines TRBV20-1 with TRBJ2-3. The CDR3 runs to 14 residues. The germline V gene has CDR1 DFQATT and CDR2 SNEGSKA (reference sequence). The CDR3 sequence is CSARWTSAADTQYF.

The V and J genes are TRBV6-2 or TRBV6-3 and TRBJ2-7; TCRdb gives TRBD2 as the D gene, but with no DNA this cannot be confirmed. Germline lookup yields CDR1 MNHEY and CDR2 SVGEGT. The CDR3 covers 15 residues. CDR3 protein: CASSYPRSGAYEQYF.

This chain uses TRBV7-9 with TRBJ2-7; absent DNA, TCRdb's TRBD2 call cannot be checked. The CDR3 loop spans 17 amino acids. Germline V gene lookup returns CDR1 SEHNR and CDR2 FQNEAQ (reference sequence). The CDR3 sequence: CASSLDRLAGVGYEQYF.

CDR3 in amino acids: CSAEGRSNTGELFF. The V gene is TRBV20-1, the J gene TRBJ2-2; lacking DNA, the TRBD2 call made by TCRdb goes unchecked. Germline-derived CDR1 and CDR2 are DFQATT and SNEGSKA (reference sequence). The CDR3 runs 14 residues.

The CDR3 region is CASSRRTSAGTDTQYF. The chain combines TRBV5-1 with TRBJ2-3; TCRdb's D call of TRBD2 is untestable without DNA. Germline CDR1 and CDR2: SGHRS and YFSETQ. This CDR3 is built from 16 residues.

The CDR3 reads CSARDWDSRAWGYTF. The genes are TRBV20-1 and TRBJ1-2; TCRdb reports TRBD1, a call that lacks DNA to check it against. Germline CDR1 and CDR2: DFQATT and SNEGSKA (reference sequence). The CDR3 runs to 15 residues.

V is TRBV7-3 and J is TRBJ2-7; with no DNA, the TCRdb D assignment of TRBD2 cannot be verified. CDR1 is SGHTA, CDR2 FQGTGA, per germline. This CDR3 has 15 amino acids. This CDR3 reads CASSPIAGAVHEQYF.

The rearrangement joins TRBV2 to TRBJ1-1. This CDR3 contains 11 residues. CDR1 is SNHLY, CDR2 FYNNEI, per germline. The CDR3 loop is CASNSGTEAFF.

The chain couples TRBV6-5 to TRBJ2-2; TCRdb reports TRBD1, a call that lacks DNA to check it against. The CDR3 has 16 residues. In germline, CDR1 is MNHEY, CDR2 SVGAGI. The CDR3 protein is CASSYINRGGTGELFF.

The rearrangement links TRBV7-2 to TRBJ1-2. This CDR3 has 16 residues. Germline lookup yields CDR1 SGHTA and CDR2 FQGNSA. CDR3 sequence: CASSLVFQASNYGYTF.

This CDR3 is CASSLERDEQFF. V is TRBV7-8 and J is TRBJ2-1. This CDR3 contains 12 residues. Germline V lookup: CDR1 SGHVS, CDR2 FQNEAQ.

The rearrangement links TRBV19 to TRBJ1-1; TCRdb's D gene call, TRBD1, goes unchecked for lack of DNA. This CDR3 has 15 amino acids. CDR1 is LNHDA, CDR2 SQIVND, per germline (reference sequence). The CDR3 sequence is CASSNPDRTNTEAFF.

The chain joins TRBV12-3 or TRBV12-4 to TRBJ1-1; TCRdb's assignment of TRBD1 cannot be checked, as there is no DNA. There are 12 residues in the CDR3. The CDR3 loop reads CASSSRGGEAFF.

The CDR3 region is CASSQETGKETQYF. This chain links TRBV4-1 with TRBJ2-5; without DNA, the TCRdb call of TRBD1 cannot be checked. Germline loops: CDR1 MGHRA, CDR2 YSYEKL. This CDR3 has 14 residues.

CDR3 amino acids: CASVGAANTGELFF. The genes are TRBV6-1 and TRBJ2-2; the TCRdb D gene call, TRBD1, has no DNA to confirm it. CDR3 size: 14 residues. Germline CDR1 and CDR2: MNHNS and SASEGT.

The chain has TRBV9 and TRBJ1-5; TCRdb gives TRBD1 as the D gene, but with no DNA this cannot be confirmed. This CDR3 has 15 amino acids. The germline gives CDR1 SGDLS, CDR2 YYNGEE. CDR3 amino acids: CASSVEGSGGGPQHF.

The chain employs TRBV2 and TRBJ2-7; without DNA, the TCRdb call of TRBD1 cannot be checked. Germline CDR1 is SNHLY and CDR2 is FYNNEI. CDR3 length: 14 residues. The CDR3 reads CASDHRDRAYEQYF. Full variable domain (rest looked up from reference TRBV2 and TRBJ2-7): EPEVTQTPSHQVTQMGQEVILRCVPISNHLYFYWYRQILGQKVEFLVSFYNNEISEKSEIFDDQFSVERPDGSNFTLKIRSTKLEDSAMYFCASDHRDRAYEQYFGPGTRLTVT.

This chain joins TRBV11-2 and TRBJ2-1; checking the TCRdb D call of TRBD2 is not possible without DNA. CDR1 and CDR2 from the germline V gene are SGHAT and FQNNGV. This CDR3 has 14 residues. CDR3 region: CASIRLAGVGEQFF.

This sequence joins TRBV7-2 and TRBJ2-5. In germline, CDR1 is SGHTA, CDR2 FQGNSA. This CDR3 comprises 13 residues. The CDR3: CASSFLLGETQYF.

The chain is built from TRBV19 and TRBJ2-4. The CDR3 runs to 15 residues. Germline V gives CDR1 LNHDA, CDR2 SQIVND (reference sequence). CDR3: CASSTGVLAKNIQYF.

This CDR3 reads CASSKDSYEQYF. The rearrangement links TRBV18 to TRBJ2-7; lacking DNA, the TRBD1 call made by TCRdb goes unchecked. This CDR3 has 12 residues. In germline, CDR1 is KGHSH, CDR2 LQKENI.

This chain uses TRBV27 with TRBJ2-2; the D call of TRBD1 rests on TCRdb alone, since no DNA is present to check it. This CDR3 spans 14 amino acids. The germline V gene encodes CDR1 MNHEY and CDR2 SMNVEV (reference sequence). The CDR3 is CASGWGANTGELFF.

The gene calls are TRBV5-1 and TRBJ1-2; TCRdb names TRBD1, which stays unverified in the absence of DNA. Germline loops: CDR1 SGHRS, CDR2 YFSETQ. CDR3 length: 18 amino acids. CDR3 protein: CASSLFGPTGTGSEGYTF.

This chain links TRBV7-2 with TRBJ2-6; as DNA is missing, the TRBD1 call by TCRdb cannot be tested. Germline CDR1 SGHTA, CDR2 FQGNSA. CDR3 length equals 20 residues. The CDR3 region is CASSLVAREYIPSGANVLTF.

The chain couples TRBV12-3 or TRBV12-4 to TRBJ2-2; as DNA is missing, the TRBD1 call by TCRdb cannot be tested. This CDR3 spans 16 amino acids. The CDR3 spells CASSRGQGLGTGELFF.

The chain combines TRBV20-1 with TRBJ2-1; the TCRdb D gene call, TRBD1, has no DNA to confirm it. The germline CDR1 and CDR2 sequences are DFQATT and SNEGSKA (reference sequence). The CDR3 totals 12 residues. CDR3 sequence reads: CSAPSTGNEQFF.

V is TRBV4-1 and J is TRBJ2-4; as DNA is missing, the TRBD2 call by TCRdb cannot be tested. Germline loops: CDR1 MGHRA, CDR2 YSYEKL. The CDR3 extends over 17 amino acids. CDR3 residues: CASSQAGLAGSQNIQYF.